A selection of T cell receptor beta chains follows, all from one sample in a study of blood T cell repertoires in COVID-19. Data came from immunoSEQ multiplex PCR; TCRdb stores just in-frame clones and leaves some out. The sample lists roughly 110,000 clones; around 90% were seen once. The specimen sequenced was peripheral blood. Every receptor here comes from a woman under 40 with acute or convalescent COVID-19. Both conserved end residues are part of each CDR3. Each record gives: CDR3 DNA, CDR3 protein, J gene, V gene, clone size, D gene. A D gene is named only where the DNA matches it firmly. Some rows have no size entry. The others give once, few or many, or a class for an expanded clone.

CDR3 DNA: TGCGCCAGCAGCCTCTTTAATCACAGGGCAGACAACGAAAAACTGTTTTTT
CDR3 protein: CASSLFNHRADNEKLFF
J gene: TRBJ1-4
V gene: TRBV5-1
clone size: NA
D gene: NA

CDR3 DNA: TGTGCCAGCAGTTCGGGGGGCCGAAGCAATGAGCAGTTCTTC
CDR3 protein: CASSSGGRSNEQFF
J gene: TRBJ2-1
V gene: TRBV5-6
clone size: NA
D gene: NA

CDR3 DNA: TGCAGTGCTAGTAGGGGTTCCGGCTATGGCTACACCTTC
CDR3 protein: CSASRGSGYGYTF
J gene: TRBJ1-2
V gene: TRBV20-1
clone size: NA
D gene: NA

CDR3 DNA: TGTGCCAGCAGCCCTCCAGGGAGGGGCGGGGACACTGAAGCTTTCTTT
CDR3 protein: CASSPPGRGGDTEAFF
J gene: TRBJ1-1
V gene: TRBV3-1/TRBV3-2
clone size: NA
D gene: NA

CDR3 DNA: TGTGCCACCAGCAGAGCTACAGGGACCGAGCAGTACTTC
CDR3 protein: CATSRATGTEQYF
J gene: TRBJ2-7
V gene: TRBV15
clone size: NA
D gene: NA

CDR3 DNA: TGTGCCAGCAGTTTATTGGGGGACAGGGGGCGAGCTAACTATGGCTACACCTTC
CDR3 protein: CASSLLGDRGRANYGYTF
J gene: TRBJ1-2
V gene: TRBV28
clone size: NA
D gene: TRBD1

CDR3 DNA: TGTGCCAGCAGTCCCGGGACTAGCGGAGCCAAAAACATTCAGTACTTC
CDR3 protein: CASSPGTSGAKNIQYF
J gene: TRBJ2-4
V gene: TRBV27
clone size: NA
D gene: TRBD2

CDR3 DNA: TGTGCCAGCAGTGACAACAGAGGAGGGGCGATCTACAATGAGCAGTTCTTC
CDR3 protein: CASSDNRGGAIYNEQFF
J gene: TRBJ2-1
V gene: TRBV6-4
clone size: NA
D gene: NA

CDR3 DNA: TGCGCCAGCAGCTTGGAGAAGGGAGCTGATACGCAGTATTTT
CDR3 protein: CASSLEKGADTQYF
J gene: TRBJ2-3
V gene: TRBV5-1
clone size: NA
D gene: NA

CDR3 DNA: TGTGCCAGCAGCGCTAAACAGCAGCAGTTCTTC
CDR3 protein: CASSAKQQQFF
J gene: TRBJ2-1
V gene: TRBV7-2
clone size: few
D gene: NA

CDR3 DNA: TGTGCCTGGAGCCCCGGACAGGTCTATGGCTACACCTTC
CDR3 protein: CAWSPGQVYGYTF
J gene: TRBJ1-2
V gene: TRBV30
clone size: NA
D gene: TRBD1

CDR3 DNA: TGTGCCTCCGGGATAACAGGGGGGAGTTCACCCCTCCACTTT
CDR3 protein: CASGITGGSSPLHF
J gene: TRBJ1-6
V gene: TRBV30
clone size: NA
D gene: TRBD1

CDR3 DNA: TGTGCCAGCAGCCCGCACATTACCACCGGACAGGGTCCCGGGGAGCTGTTTTTT
CDR3 protein: CASSPHITTGQGPGELFF
J gene: TRBJ2-2
V gene: TRBV7-6
clone size: NA
D gene: TRBD1

CDR3 DNA: TGCGCCAGCAGCCTTTTTCCGGGACAGGGGGACTATGGCTACACCTTC
CDR3 protein: CASSLFPGQGDYGYTF
J gene: TRBJ1-2
V gene: TRBV4-3
clone size: NA
D gene: TRBD1

CDR3 DNA: TGTGCCAGCAGCTTAGAACTAGCGCCCGACGAGCAGTACTTC
CDR3 protein: CASSLELAPDEQYF
J gene: TRBJ2-7
V gene: TRBV13
clone size: NA
D gene: TRBD2

CDR3 DNA: TGTGCCAGTAGTATCAAGAGCGGGACCTACAATGAGCAGTTCTTC
CDR3 protein: CASSIKSGTYNEQFF
J gene: TRBJ2-1
V gene: TRBV19
clone size: NA
D gene: TRBD2

CDR3 DNA: TGCAGCGTGGGGGGTGGGAACACTGAAGCTTTCTTT
CDR3 protein: CSVGGGNTEAFF
J gene: TRBJ1-1
V gene: TRBV29-1
clone size: NA
D gene: NA

CDR3 DNA: TGTGCCAGCAGTTTATGGCGGGGGGGGAAAGACAATGAGCAGTTCTTC
CDR3 protein: CASSLWRGGKDNEQFF
J gene: TRBJ2-1
V gene: TRBV27
clone size: NA
D gene: TRBD2

CDR3 DNA: TGTGCCAGCAGCGCCACAGGAGAGCAAGGGAAACTGTTTTTT
CDR3 protein: CASSATGEQGKLFF
J gene: TRBJ1-4
V gene: TRBV6-5
clone size: few
D gene: NA

CDR3 DNA: TGCGCCAGCGGGCCTTATACAGGGTCGGAAGAGCAGTACTTC
CDR3 protein: CASGPYTGSEEQYF
J gene: TRBJ2-7
V gene: TRBV10-2
clone size: NA
D gene: NA

CDR3 DNA: TGTGCCAGCAGGACCGGGACAGGGGGGGGCGGTGAGCAGTTCTTC
CDR3 protein: CASRTGTGGGGEQFF
J gene: TRBJ2-1
V gene: TRBV10-3
clone size: NA
D gene: TRBD1

CDR3 DNA: TGTGCCAGCAGCGTCGCGGGACAGGGGGCGAACACCGGGGAGCTGTTTTTT
CDR3 protein: CASSVAGQGANTGELFF
J gene: TRBJ2-2
V gene: TRBV9
clone size: NA
D gene: TRBD1

CDR3 DNA: TGTGCCAGCACCTCCCCCGGGGTTGTTGAAGCTTTCTTT
CDR3 protein: CASTSPGVVEAFF
J gene: TRBJ1-1
V gene: TRBV28
clone size: NA
D gene: NA

CDR3 DNA: TGTGCCAGCAGCTTACCTCGGGGGATGACTAATGAAAAACTGTTTTTT
CDR3 protein: CASSLPRGMTNEKLFF
J gene: TRBJ1-4
V gene: TRBV7-9
clone size: NA
D gene: NA

CDR3 DNA: TGTGCCAGCACCTACCCCCCGGGACAGGGACCCTACGAGCAGTACTTC
CDR3 protein: CASTYPPGQGPYEQYF
J gene: TRBJ2-7
V gene: TRBV6-6
clone size: NA
D gene: TRBD1

CDR3 DNA: TGCGCCAGCAGCTTGGCAGCGACAGGGGGAAGGAGAACTGAAGCTTTCTTT
CDR3 protein: CASSLAATGGRRTEAFF
J gene: TRBJ1-1
V gene: TRBV5-1
clone size: once
D gene: TRBD1

CDR3 DNA: TGTGCCAGTAGTTCACAGGGGAAAAATCAGCCCCAGCATTTT
CDR3 protein: CASSSQGKNQPQHF
J gene: TRBJ1-5
V gene: TRBV19
clone size: once
D gene: TRBD1

CDR3 DNA: TGTGCCAGTAGTGCAACCCATCGAGAGGGCACTGAAGCTTTCTTT
CDR3 protein: CASSATHREGTEAFF
J gene: TRBJ1-1
V gene: TRBV19
clone size: NA
D gene: NA

CDR3 DNA: TGTGCCAGCAGTGAAGTGAGGGTTCCACGCACCTTC
CDR3 protein: CASSEVRVPRTF
J gene: TRBJ1-2
V gene: TRBV6-1
clone size: NA
D gene: NA

CDR3 DNA: TGTGCCACCAGTGATACGAGTAACTATGGCTACACCTTC
CDR3 protein: CATSDTSNYGYTF
J gene: TRBJ1-2
V gene: TRBV24-1
clone size: NA
D gene: NA

CDR3 DNA: TGTGCCACCAGCAGTAGGGGGGGCGCGAACACCGGGGAGCTGTTTTTT
CDR3 protein: CATSSRGGANTGELFF
J gene: TRBJ2-2
V gene: TRBV15
clone size: NA
D gene: NA

CDR3 DNA: TGCAGCGTTGATCCTAGCGGGGGGGCCGGGTCCTTACAGTTCTTC
CDR3 protein: CSVDPSGGAGSLQFF
J gene: TRBJ2-1
V gene: TRBV29-1
clone size: NA
D gene: TRBD2

CDR3 DNA: TGTGCCATCAGTGTCCTTCAGGGGGCCTCCTACGAGCAGTACTTC
CDR3 protein: CAISVLQGASYEQYF
J gene: TRBJ2-7
V gene: TRBV10-3
clone size: NA
D gene: TRBD1

CDR3 DNA: TGTGCCAGCAGCTTTTCCACTTACAATGAGCAGTTCTTC
CDR3 protein: CASSFSTYNEQFF
J gene: TRBJ2-1
V gene: TRBV5-6
clone size: NA
D gene: NA

CDR3 DNA: TGCGCCAGCAGGAATGGCGGGGGGGCCACAGATACGCAGTATTTT
CDR3 protein: CASRNGGGATDTQYF
J gene: TRBJ2-3
V gene: TRBV10-2
clone size: NA
D gene: TRBD2

CDR3 DNA: TGTGCCAGCAGCTCATTAGCGGGAGTGTGGACAGATACGCAGTATTTT
CDR3 protein: CASSSLAGVWTDTQYF
J gene: TRBJ2-3
V gene: TRBV7-8
clone size: NA
D gene: TRBD2

CDR3 DNA: TGCGCCAGCAGCCCGGGACTAGCGGACTACAATGAGCAGTTCTTC
CDR3 protein: CASSPGLADYNEQFF
J gene: TRBJ2-1
V gene: TRBV5-1
clone size: NA
D gene: TRBD2

CDR3 DNA: TGTGCCATCAGTCTACCGGGGACTGGAAACACCATATATTTT
CDR3 protein: CAISLPGTGNTIYF
J gene: TRBJ1-3
V gene: TRBV10-3
clone size: NA
D gene: NA

CDR3 DNA: TGTGCCAGCTCGCAGGGTTATGGGTATGAGCAGTTCTTC
CDR3 protein: CASSQGYGYEQFF
J gene: TRBJ2-1
V gene: TRBV18
clone size: NA
D gene: NA

CDR3 DNA: TGTGCCAGCAGATCGGACAGTTCCTATGGCTACACCTTC
CDR3 protein: CASRSDSSYGYTF
J gene: TRBJ1-2
V gene: TRBV12-3/TRBV12-4
clone size: NA
D gene: NA

CDR3 DNA: TGTGCCAGCAGCGGGGTGACTGCGTACCAAGAGACCCAGTACTTC
CDR3 protein: CASSGVTAYQETQYF
J gene: TRBJ2-5
V gene: TRBV28
clone size: NA
D gene: NA

CDR3 DNA: TGTGCCAGCAGCCCTGGGGACAGGAGTAATCAGCCCCAGCATTTT
CDR3 protein: CASSPGDRSNQPQHF
J gene: TRBJ1-5
V gene: TRBV9
clone size: NA
D gene: TRBD1

CDR3 DNA: TGTGCCATCAGCCCCACCGGGGGAGACGATGGCTACACCTTC
CDR3 protein: CAISPTGGDDGYTF
J gene: TRBJ1-2
V gene: TRBV10-3
clone size: NA
D gene: NA

CDR3 DNA: TGTGCCAGCAGCCCAGACAGGGGGACCTATGGCTACACCTTC
CDR3 protein: CASSPDRGTYGYTF
J gene: TRBJ1-2
V gene: TRBV7-2
clone size: NA
D gene: TRBD1

CDR3 DNA: TGTGCCAGCGGATTGGCGGCTAACTATGGCTACACCTTC
CDR3 protein: CASGLAANYGYTF
J gene: TRBJ1-2
V gene: TRBV9
clone size: few
D gene: NA

CDR3 DNA: TGTGCCAGCAGCCAAGTTTCGGGAGGCTACACCTTC
CDR3 protein: CASSQVSGGYTF
J gene: TRBJ1-2
V gene: TRBV3-1/TRBV3-2
clone size: few
D gene: NA

CDR3 DNA: TGTGCCAGCAGTCCGGGTTACTATGGCTACACCTTC
CDR3 protein: CASSPGYYGYTF
J gene: TRBJ1-2
V gene: TRBV25-1
clone size: few
D gene: NA

CDR3 DNA: TGTGCCAGCAGCTTAAAAGCTAGTGTTGAACTGGATGGCTACGAGCAGTACTTC
CDR3 protein: CASSLKASVELDGYEQYF
J gene: TRBJ2-7
V gene: TRBV7-2
clone size: NA
D gene: NA

CDR3 DNA: TGTGCCAGCAATTTGGGACAGGGGTTGGATCAGCCCCAGCATTTT
CDR3 protein: CASNLGQGLDQPQHF
J gene: TRBJ1-5
V gene: TRBV28
clone size: NA
D gene: TRBD1

CDR3 DNA: TGTGCCAGCAGTCCGACAGGGTTCACTGAAGCTTTCTTT
CDR3 protein: CASSPTGFTEAFF
J gene: TRBJ1-1
V gene: TRBV28
clone size: NA
D gene: TRBD1

CDR3 DNA: TGCGCCAGCAGCTTCAGCGGGGTAGGGGATACGCAGTATTTT
CDR3 protein: CASSFSGVGDTQYF
J gene: TRBJ2-3
V gene: TRBV5-1
clone size: once
D gene: TRBD2

CDR3 DNA: TGTGCCAGCAGCGTGTCGTCTGGGACTAGCGGGAGAAGGGAGCTGTTTTTT
CDR3 protein: CASSVSSGTSGRRELFF
J gene: TRBJ2-2
V gene: TRBV9
clone size: NA
D gene: TRBD2

CDR3 DNA: TGCAGCGTTGGAGGACAGGGCACCCCATACGAGCAGTACTTC
CDR3 protein: CSVGGQGTPYEQYF
J gene: TRBJ2-7
V gene: TRBV29-1
clone size: NA
D gene: TRBD1

CDR3 DNA: TGTGCCAGCAGCGTCACAGGGGCCCGAGGGACTGAAGCTTTCTTT
CDR3 protein: CASSVTGARGTEAFF
J gene: TRBJ1-1
V gene: TRBV5-4
clone size: NA
D gene: TRBD1

CDR3 DNA: TGTGCCAGCTCACCGGACAGGGGCAATGAGCAGTTCTTC
CDR3 protein: CASSPDRGNEQFF
J gene: TRBJ2-1
V gene: TRBV18
clone size: NA
D gene: TRBD1